The clone carrying this TCR beta chain was detected many times. The antigen is undetermined. The data stem from a study of spatial heterogeneity in lung cancer. Study-wide results and limits: Alpha and beta chain coverage of tumor T cells was estimated at about 7.4% and 14%, respectively. Tumor mutation count correlated with how many alpha and beta TCRs expanded intratumorally.

The time point was: sample taken at primary tumor resection. Samples came from 70 to 80 TRACERx patients with untreated early-stage lung cancer. Unsorted tumor, nontumor lung tissue or cryopreserved PBMC supplied the whole RNA. Each TCR cDNA molecule carried a unique molecular identifier. TCRdb called the 5' RACE reads again in MiXCR, with one record for every CDR3 protein. Of about 20,000 distinct CDR3 sequences in the sample, 7.5% are singletons; the top ten hold more than 20%. Sample: lung tumor tissue, taken at surgery. The receptor's source is a male donor with early-stage non-small cell lung cancer.

This chain's CDR3 is CASSLQGQGAQGGYTF. CDR3 nucleotides: TGTGCCAGCAGCCTCCAAGGACAGGGGGCGCAGGGTGGCTACACCTTC. The chain links TRBV12-3 or TRBV12-4 to TRBJ1-2, with 11 bases identical to TRBD1. V dropped 6 bases and J dropped 7; count of bases not matched to a gene: 13. The CDR3 is 16 amino acids.